A single sample is the source of the 31 T cell receptor beta chains below, sequenced in a study of T cell responses to AZD1222 COVID-19 vaccine. Sequencing used immunoSEQ multiplex PCR; TCRdb keeps in-frame clones, though not all of them. The sample carries around 110,000 clones, around 90% recorded once. The source material was peripheral blood, sampled 28 days after the second AZD1222 dose. These receptors all stem from an adult who received the AZD1222 COVID-19 vaccine.

The genes are TRBV3-1 (or the pseudogene TRBV3-2) and TRBJ2-6; 9 positions match TRBD1. Germline V gene data show CDR1 as LGHDT and CDR2 as YNNKEL (reference sequence). This CDR3 region has 16 residues. J was trimmed by 0 bases and V by 6 bases; bases with no gene match: 3. The CDR3 DNA is TGTGCCAGCAGGACAGGGGGGAACTCTGGGGCCAACGTCCTGACTTTC. Amino acid sequence: CASRTGGNSGANVLTF.

The chain uses TRBV5-6 and TRBJ1-6; D not certain. The CDR3 runs to 17 residues. Trimming took 0 bases from V and 0 from J, leaving 10 bases between them. Germline lookup yields CDR1 SGHDT and CDR2 YYEEEE. The CDR3, as DNA: TGTGCCAGCAGCTTGGCCTTTGGGAGCTCCTATAATTCACCCCTCCACTTT. Protein sequence: CASSLAFGSSYNSPLHF.

This rearrangement joins TRBV15 to TRBJ2-1, with TRBD2 identical over 10 bases. The CDR3 is made up of 18 amino acids. The V and J ends lost 1 base and 4 bases, in that order; junction bases with no gene match: 10. The germline gives CDR1 LNHNV, CDR2 YYDKDF (reference sequence). This CDR3 reads CATSRGAIAGGLYNEQFF. In nucleotides, the CDR3 is TGTGCCACCAGCAGAGGGGCTATAGCGGGAGGCTTGTACAATGAGCAGTTCTTC.

The V and J genes are TRBV10-3 and TRBJ2-1; TRBD1 is a possible D gene (5 bases). The V gene's germline CDR1 is ENHRY and CDR2 SYGVKD. The V end was cut by 7 bases, the J end by 3 bases, with 10 bases between. This CDR3 comprises 13 residues. The CDR3 loop reads CAIKQGGYNEQFF. Here the CDR3 DNA reads TGTGCCATCAAGCAGGGTGGCTACAATGAGCAGTTCTTC.

The chain links TRBV3-1 (or the pseudogene TRBV3-2) to TRBJ2-1; D might be TRBD1 (6 bases). Germline values: CDR1 LGHDT, CDR2 YNNKEL (reference sequence). CDR3 length: 23 amino acids. V lost 3 bases and J 12 bases, leaving 45 bases between the germline ends. In nucleotides, the CDR3 is TGTGCCAGCAGCCAGCTGCTTTCGGTGTCCGGGGACAAGGGAAGGCAGAGACAATTCGGGCAGTTCTTC. Protein sequence: CASSQLLSVSGDKGRQRQFGQFF.

The CDR3 here is CASSTSGSSTDTQYF. In DNA, the CDR3 is TGTGCCAGCAGCACTAGCGGGAGTAGCACAGATACGCAGTATTTT. The chain joins TRBV11-3 to TRBJ2-3; TRBD2 matches 11 bases. The CDR3 loop spans 15 amino acids. The germline gives CDR1 SGHNT, CDR2 YENEEA. V lost 5 bases and J lost 0; bases outside the gene matches: 1.

The rearrangement uses TRBV4-2 and TRBJ1-1, with TRBD1 matching over 10 bases. The CDR3 runs 13 residues. Germline values: CDR1 LGHNA, CDR2 YNFKEQ. V lost 7 bases to trimming and J lost 10 bases; unmatched junction nucleotides: 9. The DNA of the CDR3 is TGTGCCAGCACCTACGGGACAGGGGATGGAGCTTTCTTT. Amino acids: CASTYGTGDGAFF.

This clone was recorded only once. This sequence joins TRBV9 and TRBJ1-2; D is possibly TRBD1 (6 bases). Germline-derived CDR1 and CDR2 are SGDLS and YYNGEE. The CDR3 spans 16 residues. Trimming left V 4 bases short and J 8 bases short, with 24 bases between. This CDR3 reads CASSPEVGGRLGGYTF. In nucleotides, the CDR3 is TGTGCCAGCAGCCCAGAGGTCGGGGGGCGATTGGGAGGCTACACCTTC.

The chain employs TRBV5-1 and TRBJ1-6; a weak D match, TRBD1 (6 bases). The V gene's germline CDR1 is SGHRS and CDR2 YFSETQ. Trimming cost V 0 bases and J 6 bases, with 10 bases left between them. The length of the CDR3 is 15 residues. The CDR3: CASSLEGTSNSPLHF. The CDR3 nucleotides are TGCGCCAGCAGCTTGGAGGGGACATCTAATTCACCCCTCCACTTT.

The chain uses TRBV27 and TRBJ2-1, with TRBD2 as a possible D gene (5 bases). The CDR3 runs to 14 residues. Germline V gene sequence: CDR1 MNHEY, CDR2 SMNVEV (reference sequence). V was trimmed by 6 bases and J by 0 bases, leaving 9 bases between them. CDR3 in amino acids: CASRAGSSYNEQFF. CDR3 bases: TGTGCCAGCAGGGCGGGTAGCTCCTACAATGAGCAGTTCTTC.

J is TRBJ1-1 and V is TRBV5-6; D remains unclear. Germline V gives CDR1 SGHDT, CDR2 YYEEEE. V was pared by 3 bases and J by 3 bases, with 6 bases between. This CDR3 region has 12 residues. This chain's CDR3 is CASSSVYTEAFF. The CDR3 nucleotides read TGTGCCAGCAGCTCCGTGTACACTGAAGCTTTCTTT. The full variable domain, rest sourced from reference TRBV5-6 and TRBJ1-1, is DAGVTQSPTHLIKTRGQQVTLRCSPKSGHDTVSWYQQALGQGPQFIFQYYEEEERQRGNFPDRFSGHQFPNYSSELNVNALLLGDSALYLCASSSVYTEAFFGQGTRLTVV.

This chain uses TRBV27 with TRBJ1-4, with D hard to call. V was trimmed by 6 bases and J by 7 bases, leaving 21 bases between them. CDR1 MNHEY and CDR2 SMNVEV come from the germline V gene (reference sequence). The CDR3 has 16 residues. CDR3 in amino acids: CASSASSGEVVEKLFF. CDR3 coding DNA: TGTGCCAGCAGCGCATCCTCCGGTGAAGTCGTTGAAAAACTGTTTTTT.

This chain uses TRBV11-2 with TRBJ2-7; D is unresolved. Trimming removed 4 bases from V and 3 bases from J, with 13 bases in between. Per the germline V gene, CDR1 is SGHAT and CDR2 is FQNNGV. The CDR3 runs to 14 residues. CDR3 amino acids: CASSSRGLFYEQYF. CDR3 DNA sequence: TGTGCCAGCAGCTCTCGCGGCCTATTCTACGAGCAGTACTTC.

This clone was seen only once. J is TRBJ1-1 and V is TRBV18; 10 nucleotides agree with TRBD1. V was clipped by 3 bases and J by 3 bases; unmatched bases: 10. Germline-derived CDR1 and CDR2 are KGHSH and LQKENI. CDR3 length equals 17 residues. The CDR3 bases are TGTGCCAGCTCACCCTCGCCGACAGGGGGCGCGTACACTGAAGCTTTCTTT. This codes for CASSPSPTGGAYTEAFF.

The chain uses TRBV9 and TRBJ2-3; the D is unclear. CDR3 length: 13 amino acids. The V end was cut by 0 bases, the J end by 4 bases, with 6 bases between. The germline CDR1 and CDR2 sequences are SGDLS and YYNGEE. The CDR3 nucleotides read TGTGCCAGCAGCGTAGGATCCGCAGATACGCAGTATTTT. This sequence encodes CASSVGSADTQYF.

The V gene is TRBV5-1, the J gene TRBJ2-7, with a possible D match to TRBD1 (5 bases). V lost 1 base and J 0 bases, leaving 11 bases between the germline ends. The CDR3 has 15 residues. From germline, CDR1 is SGHRS and CDR2 YFSETQ. CDR3 nucleotide sequence: TGCGCCAGCAGCTTGAACCAGGGTCCCTCCTACGAGCAGTACTTC. It yields the protein CASSLNQGPSYEQYF. Looking up the rest from reference TRBV5-1 and TRBJ2-7 gives the full variable domain: KAGVTQTPRYLIKTRGQQVTLSCSPISGHRSVSWYQQTPGQGLQFLFEYFSETQRNKGNFPGRFSGRQFSNSRSEMNVSTLELGDSALYLCASSLNQGPSYEQYFGPGTRLTVT.

The V and J genes are TRBV28 and TRBJ1-1, with D perhaps matching TRBD1 (6 bases). The V end lost 2 bases, the J end lost 1 base, and 17 bases lay between the germline ends. Germline lookup yields CDR1 MDHEN and CDR2 SYDVKM. This CDR3 is built from 17 residues. CDR3 bases: TGTGCCAGCAGTTTAGGTTTAGGGGGGAGGAGGAACACTGAAGCTTTCTTT. It codes for CASSLGLGGRRNTEAFF.

The J gene is TRBJ2-3, the V gene TRBV4-3; D gene uncertain. The V end was cut by 0 bases, the J end by 2 bases, with 9 bases between. This CDR3 spans 15 amino acids. From germline, CDR1 is LGHNA and CDR2 YSLEER. In DNA, the CDR3 is TGCGCCAGCAGCCAAGAGAAGACCCACACAGATACGCAGTATTTT. Translated: CASSQEKTHTDTQYF.

The chain is built from TRBV3-1 (or the pseudogene TRBV3-2) and TRBJ1-4; 7 bases fit TRBD1. The CDR3 is 16 residues long. Per germline, CDR1 LGHDT and CDR2 YNNKEL (reference sequence). J lost 5 bases, V lost 0 bases, and 6 bases had no gene match. CDR3 sequence reads: CASSQDPTGENEKLFF. In DNA, the CDR3 is TGTGCCAGCAGCCAAGATCCAACAGGGGAAAATGAAAAACTGTTTTTT.

The CDR3 here is CASSPWNGLYNEQFF. CDR3 bases: TGTGCCAGCAGCCCCTGGAACGGCCTATACAATGAGCAGTTCTTC. The V gene is TRBV9, the J gene TRBJ2-1, with D unresolved. Germline lookup yields CDR1 SGDLS and CDR2 YYNGEE. V lost 4 bases and J lost 4, with 15 bases in between. This CDR3 comprises 15 residues.

This clone was observed once. This chain connects TRBV6-6 to TRBJ1-2, with 7 bases matching TRBD1. Trimming took 5 bases from V and 2 from J; bases not matched to a gene: 2. Germline assignment: CDR1 MNHNY and CDR2 SVGAGI (reference sequence). The CDR3 loop spans 13 amino acids. CDR3 coding DNA: TGTGCCAGCAGTGACAGGGAAAACTATGGCTACACCTTC. This encodes CASSDRENYGYTF.

V usage is TRBV2 and J usage is TRBJ2-1, with D maybe TRBD1 (6 bases). CDR1 and CDR2 from the germline V gene are SNHLY and FYNNEI. The CDR3 sequence is 11 residues long. V was clipped by 8 bases and J by 7 bases, with 9 bases between them. In DNA form, the CDR3 reads TGTGCCAGCCAGAGGGGGAATGAGCAGTTCTTC. Its translation: CASQRGNEQFF.

This clone appeared once. The chain links TRBV14 to TRBJ2-5; TRBD2 matches at 8 bases. Germline trimming cut 4 bases from V and 2 bases from J; bases unmatched to any gene: 6. Germline V lookup: CDR1 SGHDN, CDR2 FVKESK. The CDR3 is made up of 15 amino acids. CDR3 in DNA: TGTGCCAGCAGCCCTTTAGCGGGAACGCAAGAGACCCAGTACTTC. This gives the protein CASSPLAGTQETQYF.

The CDR3 DNA reads TGTGCCAGCAGTTTGGACAGGGTGACCGGCTACACCTTC. It translates to CASSLDRVTGYTF. The chain joins TRBV28 to TRBJ1-2, with 8 bases aligning to TRBD1. Germline V gene sequence: CDR1 MDHEN, CDR2 SYDVKM. V lost 3 bases, J lost 8 bases, and 5 bases stayed unmatched. The CDR3 extends over 13 amino acids.

The rearrangement joins TRBV4-3 to TRBJ2-1; a weak D match, TRBD2 (5 bases). The CDR3 has 14 amino acids. CDR1 and CDR2 from the germline V gene are LGHNA and YSLEER. Trimming stripped 0 bases from V and 8 bases from J, with 11 bases between. CDR3 protein: CASSQESGDYEQFF. The CDR3 coding sequence is TGCGCCAGCAGCCAAGAATCCGGGGATTATGAGCAGTTCTTC.

The chain employs TRBV5-1 and TRBJ1-4, with TRBD1 matching over 8 bases. Germline CDR1 is SGHRS and CDR2 is YFSETQ. This CDR3 contains 15 residues. Unmatched junction bases numbered 7, after V lost 4 bases and J lost 5 bases. The CDR3 spells CASSPGTGLNEKLFF. For the CDR3, the DNA is TGCGCCAGCAGCCCGGGGACAGGCTTGAATGAAAAACTGTTTTTT.

The gene calls are TRBV10-1 and TRBJ2-2; D possibly corresponds to TRBD2 (5 bases). The V and J ends lost 2 bases and 5 bases respectively, with 12 bases between them. The V gene's germline CDR1 is WNHNN and CDR2 SYGVQD (reference sequence). The CDR3 contains 15 residues. CDR3 protein: CASSEAERDTGELFF. In DNA form, the CDR3 reads TGCGCCAGCAGTGAGGCGGAGAGGGATACCGGGGAGCTGTTTTTT.

This clone was detected only a few times. The chain carries TRBV10-2 and TRBJ2-1; D uncertain. V dropped 5 bases and J dropped 4 bases, with 15 bases sitting between them. CDR3 length: 15 residues. Germline CDR1 WSHSY, CDR2 SAAADI. In nucleotides, the CDR3 is TGCGCCAGCAGTCCATTCTGGGCTTCGTACAATGAGCAGTTCTTC. It specifies CASSPFWASYNEQFF.

The genes are TRBV10-1 and TRBJ2-5; D uncertain. From germline, CDR1 is WNHNN and CDR2 SYGVQD (reference sequence). This CDR3 is built from 14 residues. The V end lost 3 bases, the J end lost 4 bases, and 12 bases lay between the germline ends. The DNA for the CDR3 is TGCGCCAGCAGTGACCTCCGGACCCGAGAGACCCAGTACTTC. Translation gives CASSDLRTRETQYF.

The V call is TRBV5-4, the J call TRBJ1-2; no reliable D call. With 6 bases removed from V and 2 bases from J, the gap between germline ends came to 11 bases. Per the germline V gene, CDR1 is SGHNT and CDR2 is YYREEE (reference sequence). The CDR3 extends over 13 amino acids. For the CDR3, the DNA is TGTGCCAGCACCGTTGCCCTCAACTATGGCTACACCTTC. Translated, it gives CASTVALNYGYTF. The full variable domain, its missing parts supplied by reference TRBV5-4 and TRBJ1-2, is ETGVTQSPTHLIKTRGQQVTLRCSSQSGHNTVSWYQQALGQGPQFIFQYYREEENGRGNFPPRFSGLQFPNYSSELNVNALELDDSALYLCASTVALNYGYTFGSGTRLTVV.

V usage is TRBV7-6 and J usage is TRBJ1-2; D ambiguous. Trimming stripped 1 base from V and 8 bases from J, with 11 bases between. The V gene's germline CDR1 is SGHVS and CDR2 FNYEAQ. The CDR3 contains 13 residues. The CDR3 sequence is CASSLGAVRGYTF. The CDR3 DNA reads TGTGCCAGCAGCTTAGGGGCAGTCAGGGGCTACACCTTC.